This is a list of T cell receptor beta chains from one sample in a study of T-cell memory formation after mild COVID-19. Using its own MiXCR run on the 5' RACE reads, TCRdb lists one record per CDR3 protein. Here the sample spans 250,000 or so distinct CDR3 sequences, roughly 18% being singletons. Sequencing was performed on PBMCs or a T cell subset sorted from them (not recorded which). These receptor sequences come from a man aged 18 to 30 who had mild COVID-19 (a few samples of this study predate the infection). Cell type and time point are not known. The CDR3 runs from the conserved cysteine through the conserved F or W. Each record gives: J gene, clone size, V gene, D gene, CDR3 DNA, CDR3 protein. A D gene is named only where the DNA matches it firmly. The size field is filled for only some rows; it gives once, few, many or a size class.

TRBJ2-1 | . | TRBV11-2 | TRBD2 | TGTGCCAGCAGCTTAACGGGGGGGCCTCTCAATGAGCAGTTCTTC | CASSLTGGPLNEQFF
TRBJ1-1 | many | TRBV6-5 | . | TGTGCCAGCAGTTACATGAGCCTCGGGACTGAAGCTTTCTTT | CASSYMSLGTEAFF
TRBJ1-6 | . | TRBV27 | . | TGTGCCAGCAGTTTATTAGCCGTCAGGGCGGTGGATTCACCCCTCCACTTT | CASSLLAVRAVDSPLHF
TRBJ2-1 | many | TRBV4-3 | TRBD2 | TGCGCCAGCAGCCGCCTAGCGGGGAGAACGGGCTCCTACAATGAGCAGTTCTTC | CASSRLAGRTGSYNEQFF
TRBJ1-1 | . | TRBV20-1 | . | TGCAGTGCTAGAGATGACACTGAAGCTTTCTTT | CSARDDTEAFF
TRBJ2-7 | few | TRBV3-1 | . | TGTGCCAGCAGCCCTTACCAACTAGACTACGAGCAGTACTTC | CASSPYQLDYEQYF
TRBJ1-4 | . | TRBV7-2 | . | TGTGCCAGCAGCCCGTACTTGGCGGGGCACGAACTGTTTTTT | CASSPYLAGHELFF
TRBJ2-3 | . | TRBV20-1 | . | TGCAGTGCTATTAGCGTCGTCACAGATACGCAGTATTTT | CSAISVVTDTQYF
TRBJ2-6 | few | TRBV4-3 | . | TGCGCCAGCAGCCCTACAGCCTCTGGGGCCAACGTCCTGACTTTC | CASSPTASGANVLTF
TRBJ2-3 | few | TRBV5-5 | . | TGTGCCAGCAGCTTGGGGTTCGGAGGGGGAGATACGCAGTATTTT | CASSLGFGGGDTQYF
TRBJ2-7 | . | TRBV27 | . | TGTGCCAGCAGTTCCCGCGGGGTAAGCTCCTACGAGCAGTACTTC | CASSSRGVSSYEQYF
TRBJ1-5 | few | TRBV11-1 | . | TGTGCCAGCAGCTTTAGAACCCAACAGCCCCAGCATTTT | CASSFRTQQPQHF
TRBJ1-2 | . | TRBV28 | . | TGTGCCGCTGGGACACTCTATGGCTACACCTTC | CAAGTLYGYTF
TRBJ1-2 | few | TRBV6-2/TRBV6-3 | . | TGTGCCAGCAGTTTCGACACCGGGACCTCTTATGGCTACACCTTC | CASSFDTGTSYGYTF
TRBJ1-4 | few | TRBV20-1 | . | TGCAGTGCTAGAGATGCGAGGGTTGGAAAACTGTTTTTT | CSARDARVGKLFF
TRBJ2-3 | . | TRBV7-3 | . | TGTGCCAGCAGCTTAGGGCTAGCCTCAAACACAGATACGCAGTATTTT | CASSLGLASNTDTQYF
TRBJ2-3 | few | TRBV29-1 | . | TGCAGCGCCTACCTACAGGGCCCCACCACAGATACGCAGTATTTT | CSAYLQGPTTDTQYF
TRBJ2-5 | . | TRBV7-9 | . | TGTGCCAGCAGCTTCGGTGCTGAGCAAGAGACCCAGTACTTC | CASSFGAEQETQYF
TRBJ1-5 | few | TRBV19 | . | TGTGCCAGTAGTATGGTACAGAAGAATCAGCCCCAGCATTTT | CASSMVQKNQPQHF
TRBJ2-3 | . | TRBV20-1 | . | TGCAGTGCTAGAGAGCGACACAGCACAGATACGCAGTATTTT | CSARERHSTDTQYF
TRBJ2-3 | many | TRBV6-4 | . | TGTGCCAGCAGTGAATCACTAGAAAGGACAGATACGCAGTATTTT | CASSESLERTDTQYF
TRBJ2-1 | . | TRBV7-2 | . | TGTGCCAGCAGCTTGTCGCGTTGGATGGCGGACAGTGAGCAGTTCTTC | CASSLSRWMADSEQFF
TRBJ2-1 | few | TRBV29-1 | . | TGCAGCGTCTGGGGTGCCAGAGACAATGAGCAGTTCTTC | CSVWGARDNEQFF
TRBJ1-2 | few | TRBV2 | . | TGTGCCAGCGAGGGCCAAGACTATGGCTACACCTTC | CASEGQDYGYTF
TRBJ1-1 | many | TRBV5-1 | . | TGCGCCAGCAGCTTGGCGGTGCGGACTGAAGCTTTCTTT | CASSLAVRTEAFF
TRBJ1-2 | . | TRBV6-6 | TRBD1 | TGTGCCAGCAGGGGGGACAGGGTGATGAACTATGGCTACACCTTC | CASRGDRVMNYGYTF
TRBJ2-1 | . | TRBV5-8 | . | TGTGCCAGCAGCACAGGAGGTTGGGGGGCGAAAGAGCAGTTCTTC | CASSTGGWGAKEQFF